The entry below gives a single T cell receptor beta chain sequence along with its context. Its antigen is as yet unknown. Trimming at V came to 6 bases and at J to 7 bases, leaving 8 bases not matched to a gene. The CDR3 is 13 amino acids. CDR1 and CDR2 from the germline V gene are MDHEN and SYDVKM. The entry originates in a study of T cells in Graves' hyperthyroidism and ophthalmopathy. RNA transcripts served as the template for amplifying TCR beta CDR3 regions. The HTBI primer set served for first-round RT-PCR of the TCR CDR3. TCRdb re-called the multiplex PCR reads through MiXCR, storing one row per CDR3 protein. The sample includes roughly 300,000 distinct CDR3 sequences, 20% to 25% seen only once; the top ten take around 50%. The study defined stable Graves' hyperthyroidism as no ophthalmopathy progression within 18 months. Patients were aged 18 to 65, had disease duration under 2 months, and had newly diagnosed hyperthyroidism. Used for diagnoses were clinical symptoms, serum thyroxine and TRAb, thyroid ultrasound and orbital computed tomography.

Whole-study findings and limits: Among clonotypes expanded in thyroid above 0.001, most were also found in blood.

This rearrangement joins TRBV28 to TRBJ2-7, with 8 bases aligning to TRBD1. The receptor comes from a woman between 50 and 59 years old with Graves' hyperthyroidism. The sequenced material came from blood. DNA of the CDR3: TGTGCCAGCAGGGAGGACAGGGTGAGGGAGCAGTACTTC. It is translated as CASREDRVREQYF.